What follows describes a single TCR beta chain. The antigen is not known. The CDR3 totals 15 residues. The V gene end was trimmed by 3 bases and the J gene end by 6 bases; junction bases not matched to a gene: 3. Germline values: CDR1 MGHRA, CDR2 YSYEKL. This sample stems from a study of cytomegalovirus exposure and HLA in healthy donors. Study conclusions and caveats: The classifier reportedly diagnosed cytomegalovirus status with high specificity and sensitivity. In vitro, a few CMV-associated chains proved specific for CMV antigens.

The repertoire was sequenced with immunoSEQ multiplex PCR; TCRdb's copy has only in-frame clones and lacks some. The sample includes about 78,000 clones, almost 97% of them seen just once. The chain combines TRBV4-1 with TRBJ2-1; 12 bases agree with TRBD1. The sequenced material came from PBMCs. The TCR sequence derives from a man aged 18-30 years in good health and CMV-seropositive. CDR3 bases: TGCGCCAGCAGCCAGGGGACAGGGGGCGGCAATGAGCAGTTCTTC. Protein product: CASSQGTGGGNEQFF.